This TCR beta chain is from a study of T cell responses to AZD1222 COVID-19 vaccine. Concerning this clone itself: Its antigen is not known.

Some clones are missing from TCRdb's copy, which holds only in-frame ones; the method was immunoSEQ multiplex PCR. The data contain roughly 140,000 clones, approximately 88% of them singletons. V was clipped by 4 bases and J by 2 bases, with 9 bases between them. Germline assignment: CDR1 MNHEY and CDR2 SVGAGI. The CDR3 is made up of 14 amino acids. General observations from the study: Donors were mostly white British, more females; clonal diversity possibly underestimated. All repertoire sampling was performed exclusively after the peak T cell response. Receipt of two AZD1222 doses was followed by a rise in Spike-specific TCR breadth and depth.

The chain employs TRBV6-5 and TRBJ1-5; D gene uncertain. The material sequenced was peripheral blood, taken on day 0 of AZD1222 vaccination. This receptor was obtained from an adult in good health. The chain's CDR3 is CASSSTDGNQPQHF. CDR3 DNA: TGTGCCAGCAGTTCGACCGACGGCAATCAGCCCCAGCATTTT.